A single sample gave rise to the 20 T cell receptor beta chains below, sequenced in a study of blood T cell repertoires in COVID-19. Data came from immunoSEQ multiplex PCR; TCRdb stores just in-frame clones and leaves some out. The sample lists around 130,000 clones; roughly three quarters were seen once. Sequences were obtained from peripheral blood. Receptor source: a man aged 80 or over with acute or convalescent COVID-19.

The CDR3 region has the DNA TGTGCCAGCAGCTTACCAGGGACTAACTATGGCTACACCTTC. Translation gives CASSLPGTNYGYTF. This chain uses TRBV7-9 with TRBJ1-2, with a weak D call TRBD1 (5 bases). V lost 2 bases and J 0 bases, leaving 7 bases between the germline ends. This CDR3 comprises 14 residues. Germline CDR1 is SEHNR and CDR2 is FQNEAQ (reference sequence).

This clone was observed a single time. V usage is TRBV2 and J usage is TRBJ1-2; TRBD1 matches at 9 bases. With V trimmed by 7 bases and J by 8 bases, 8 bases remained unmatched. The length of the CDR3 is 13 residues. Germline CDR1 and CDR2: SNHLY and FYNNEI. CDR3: CASKGRDRVGYTF. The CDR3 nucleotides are TGTGCCAGCAAAGGGAGGGACAGGGTAGGCTACACCTTC.

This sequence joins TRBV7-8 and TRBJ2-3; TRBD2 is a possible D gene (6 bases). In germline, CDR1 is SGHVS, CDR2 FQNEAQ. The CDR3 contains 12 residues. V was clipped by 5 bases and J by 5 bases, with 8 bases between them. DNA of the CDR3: TGTGCCAGCAGCCCCGGGGGAGATACGCAGTATTTT. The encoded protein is CASSPGGDTQYF.

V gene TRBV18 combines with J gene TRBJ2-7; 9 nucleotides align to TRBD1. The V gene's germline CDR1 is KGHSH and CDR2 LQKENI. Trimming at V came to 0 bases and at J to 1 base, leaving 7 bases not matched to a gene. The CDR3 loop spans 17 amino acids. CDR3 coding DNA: TGTGCCAGCTCACCACCGGGGAGGGACAGGGAATCCTACGAGCAGTACTTC. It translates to CASSPPGRDRESYEQYF.

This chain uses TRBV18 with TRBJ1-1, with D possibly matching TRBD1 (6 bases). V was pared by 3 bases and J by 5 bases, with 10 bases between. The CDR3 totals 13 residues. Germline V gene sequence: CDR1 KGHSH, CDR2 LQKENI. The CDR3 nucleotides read TGTGCCAGCTCACCCGAACAGGGTACTGAAGCTTTCTTT. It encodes CASSPEQGTEAFF.

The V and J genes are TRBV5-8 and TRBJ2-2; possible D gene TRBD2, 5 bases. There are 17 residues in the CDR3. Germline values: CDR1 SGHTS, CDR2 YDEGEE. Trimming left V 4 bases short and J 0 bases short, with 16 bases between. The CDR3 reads CASSPRVTYSNTGELFF. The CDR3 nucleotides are TGTGCCAGCAGCCCGAGGGTCACCTACTCGAACACCGGGGAGCTGTTTTTT.

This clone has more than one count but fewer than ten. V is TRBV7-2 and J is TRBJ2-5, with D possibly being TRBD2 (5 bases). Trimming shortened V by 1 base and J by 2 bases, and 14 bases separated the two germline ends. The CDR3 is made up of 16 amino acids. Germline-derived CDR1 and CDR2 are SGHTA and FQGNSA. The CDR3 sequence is CASSLGSRSGQETQYF. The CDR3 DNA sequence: TGTGCCAGCAGCTTAGGGTCTAGGTCGGGGCAAGAGACCCAGTACTTC.

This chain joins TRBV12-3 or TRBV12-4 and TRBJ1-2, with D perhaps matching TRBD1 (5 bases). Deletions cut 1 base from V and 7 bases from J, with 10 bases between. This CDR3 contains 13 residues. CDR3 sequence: CASSLVSGFGYTF. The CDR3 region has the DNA TGTGCCAGCAGTTTAGTCTCAGGGTTTGGCTACACCTTC.

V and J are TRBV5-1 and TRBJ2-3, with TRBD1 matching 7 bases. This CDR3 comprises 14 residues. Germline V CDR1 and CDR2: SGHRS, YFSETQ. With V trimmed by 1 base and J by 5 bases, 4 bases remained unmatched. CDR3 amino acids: CASSLIGDRDTQYF. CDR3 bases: TGCGCCAGCAGCTTGATAGGGGACAGAGATACGCAGTATTTT.

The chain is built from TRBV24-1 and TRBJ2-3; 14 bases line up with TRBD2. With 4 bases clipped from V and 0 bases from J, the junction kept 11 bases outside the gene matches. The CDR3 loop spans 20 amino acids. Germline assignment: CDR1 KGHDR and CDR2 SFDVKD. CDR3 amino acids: CATSDARPGLAGESTDTQYF. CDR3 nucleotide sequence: TGTGCCACCAGTGACGCCCGCCCGGGACTAGCGGGGGAAAGCACAGATACGCAGTATTTT.

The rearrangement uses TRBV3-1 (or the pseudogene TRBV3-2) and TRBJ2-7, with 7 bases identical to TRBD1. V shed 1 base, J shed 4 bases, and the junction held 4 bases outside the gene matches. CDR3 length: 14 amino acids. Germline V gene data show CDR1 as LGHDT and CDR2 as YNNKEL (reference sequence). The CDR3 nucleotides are TGTGCCAGCAGCCAAGGGACGACAGGGTACGAGCAGTACTTC. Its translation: CASSQGTTGYEQYF.

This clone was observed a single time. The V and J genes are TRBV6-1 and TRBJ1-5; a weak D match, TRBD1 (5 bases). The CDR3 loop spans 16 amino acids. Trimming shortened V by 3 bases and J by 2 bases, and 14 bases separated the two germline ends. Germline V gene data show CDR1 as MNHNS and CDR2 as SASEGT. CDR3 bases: TGTGCCAGCAGTGAGACAGTATGGTTGGGCAATCAGCCCCAGCATTTT. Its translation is CASSETVWLGNQPQHF.

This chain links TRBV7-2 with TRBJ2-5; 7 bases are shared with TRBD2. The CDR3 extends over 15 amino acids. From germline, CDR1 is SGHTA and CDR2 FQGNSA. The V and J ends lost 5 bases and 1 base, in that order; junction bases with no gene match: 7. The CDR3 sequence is CASSISAGSQETQYF. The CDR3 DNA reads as TGTGCCAGCAGCATATCAGCGGGGAGCCAAGAGACCCAGTACTTC.

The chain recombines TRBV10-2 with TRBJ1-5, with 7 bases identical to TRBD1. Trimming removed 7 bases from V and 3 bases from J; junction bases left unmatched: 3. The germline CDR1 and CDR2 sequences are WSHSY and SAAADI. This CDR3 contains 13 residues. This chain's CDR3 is CASTDRVNQPQHF. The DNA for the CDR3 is TGCGCCAGCACAGACAGGGTCAATCAGCCCCAGCATTTT.

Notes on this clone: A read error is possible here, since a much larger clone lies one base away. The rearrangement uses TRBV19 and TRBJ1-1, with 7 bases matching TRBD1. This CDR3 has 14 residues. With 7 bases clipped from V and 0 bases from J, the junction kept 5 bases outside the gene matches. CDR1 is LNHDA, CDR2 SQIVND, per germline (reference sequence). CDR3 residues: CASNYRGMNTEAFF. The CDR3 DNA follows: TGTGCCAGTAACTACAGGGGAATGAACACTGAAGCTTTCTTT.

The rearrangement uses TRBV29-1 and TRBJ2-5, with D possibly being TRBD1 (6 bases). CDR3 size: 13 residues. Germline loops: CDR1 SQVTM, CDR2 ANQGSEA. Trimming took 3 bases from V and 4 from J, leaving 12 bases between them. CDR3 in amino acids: CSVDRGAGETQYF. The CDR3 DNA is TGCAGCGTTGACAGGGGCGCGGGAGAGACCCAGTACTTC.

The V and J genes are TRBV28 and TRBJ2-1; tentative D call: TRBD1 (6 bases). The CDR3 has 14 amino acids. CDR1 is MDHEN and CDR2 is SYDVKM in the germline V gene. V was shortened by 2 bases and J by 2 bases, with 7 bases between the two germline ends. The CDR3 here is CASSLGGPYNEQFF. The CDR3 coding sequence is TGTGCCAGCAGTTTAGGGGGCCCCTACAATGAGCAGTTCTTC.

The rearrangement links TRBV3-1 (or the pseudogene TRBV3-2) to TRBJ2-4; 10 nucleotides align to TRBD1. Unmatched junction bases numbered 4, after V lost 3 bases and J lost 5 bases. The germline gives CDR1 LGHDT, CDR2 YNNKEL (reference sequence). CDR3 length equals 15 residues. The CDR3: CASSHWTGGENIQYF. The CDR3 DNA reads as TGTGCCAGCAGCCATTGGACAGGGGGTGAAAACATTCAGTACTTC.

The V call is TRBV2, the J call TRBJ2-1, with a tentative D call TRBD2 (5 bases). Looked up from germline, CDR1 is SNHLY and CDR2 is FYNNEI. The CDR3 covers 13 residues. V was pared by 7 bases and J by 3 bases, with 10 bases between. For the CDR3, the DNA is TGTGCCAGCAACAGCGGCGACTACAATGAGCAGTTCTTC. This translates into CASNSGDYNEQFF.

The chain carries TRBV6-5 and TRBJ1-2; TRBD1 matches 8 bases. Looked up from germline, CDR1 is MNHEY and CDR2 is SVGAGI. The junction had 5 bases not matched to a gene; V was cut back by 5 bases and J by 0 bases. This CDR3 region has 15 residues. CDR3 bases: TGTGCCAGCAGTAGACGGGACAGGACTAACTATGGCTACACCTTC. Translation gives CASSRRDRTNYGYTF.